Listed here are 31 T cell receptor beta chains from one sample, sequenced in a study of blood T cells in healthy people across ages. Next came a second PCR, run for about 6 to 12 cycles, which used a sample-barcoded 5' primer along with a J-beta primer mix. TCRdb independently ran MiXCR on the 5' RACE reads; one entry per CDR3 protein. The sample yields 1.4 million to 1.5 million distinct CDR3 sequences, about 43% seen once. Sequenced: blood. The receptors come from a woman between 18 and 29 years old in good health.

The rearrangement links TRBV9 to TRBJ2-7, with D hard to call. The length of the CDR3 is 15 residues. Trimming cost V 0 bases and J 3 bases, with 13 bases left between them. Germline values: CDR1 SGDLS, CDR2 YYNGEE. The CDR3 reads CASSVVDSSSYEQYF. Written as DNA, the CDR3 is TGTGCCAGCAGCGTAGTCGACTCCTCGAGCTACGAGCAGTACTTC.

The V gene is TRBV7-6, the J gene TRBJ2-5, with D possibly called TRBD1 or TRBD2 (6 bases each). Trimming stripped 4 bases from V and 11 bases from J, with 23 bases between. There are 15 residues in the CDR3. Germline CDR1 is SGHVS and CDR2 is FNYEAQ. This CDR3 reads CASSSRTGASYEQYF. CDR3 sequence (DNA): TGTGCCAGCAGCTCCAGGACGGGGGCGAGTTATGAGCAGTACTTC.

The genes are TRBV27 and TRBJ2-2, with D perhaps TRBD1 or TRBD2 (6 bases each). The CDR3 contains 14 residues. The germline V gene encodes CDR1 MNHEY and CDR2 SMNVEV (reference sequence). The V end lost 6 bases, the J end lost 5 bases, and 13 bases lay between the germline ends. The CDR3 sequence is CASSSGADTGELFF. Written as DNA, the CDR3 is TGTGCCAGCAGCTCGGGGGCAGATACCGGGGAGCTGTTTTTT.

The chain employs TRBV6-1 and TRBJ2-7; 9 nucleotides agree with TRBD1. Germline-derived CDR1 and CDR2 are MNHNS and SASEGT. The CDR3 consists of 16 residues. V gave up 6 bases and J gave up 0 bases; unmatched junction bases: 9. This chain's CDR3 is CASSSGTGTLSYEQYF. DNA of the CDR3: TGTGCCAGCAGCTCCGGGACAGGGACCCTCTCCTACGAGCAGTACTTC.

This clonotype was seen more than once but under ten times. The CDR3: CSATGGRKDYEQYF. In nucleotides, the CDR3 is TGCAGTGCTACGGGAGGGCGAAAGGACTACGAGCAGTACTTC. The chain combines TRBV20-1 with TRBJ2-7; 8 bases line up with TRBD2. This CDR3 spans 14 amino acids. CDR1 is DFQATT, CDR2 SNEGSKA, per germline (reference sequence). The V segment lost 4 bases and the J segment 3 bases; nucleotides outside the gene matches: 8.

CDR3 protein: CSASPGWDEQYF. CDR3 coding DNA: TGCAGTGCTAGCCCAGGCTGGGACGAGCAGTACTTC. This chain joins TRBV20-1 and TRBJ2-7; the D is unclear. The V gene lost 3 bases and the J gene lost 5 bases, with 11 bases spanning the gap. This CDR3 region has 12 residues. Germline V CDR1 and CDR2: DFQATT, SNEGSKA (reference sequence).

This clonotype was found a few times. The chain recombines TRBV24-1 with TRBJ2-3, with TRBD2 matching 7 bases. V gave up 4 bases and J gave up 2 bases; unmatched junction bases: 8. This CDR3 has 16 residues. In germline, CDR1 is KGHDR, CDR2 SFDVKD. As DNA, the CDR3 is TGTGCCACCAGTGAACCCACGGCGGGAGACACAGATACGCAGTATTTT. Translating it yields CATSEPTAGDTDTQYF.

The CDR3 sequence: CASSGTLGRSGANVLTF. The CDR3 coding sequence is TGTGCCAGCAGTGGGACCCTTGGGCGCTCTGGGGCCAACGTCCTGACTTTC. The chain links TRBV2 to TRBJ2-6; D not resolved. The length of the CDR3 is 17 residues. Trimming stripped 4 bases from V and 0 bases from J, with 13 bases between. CDR1 and CDR2 from the germline V gene are SNHLY and FYNNEI.

This clonotype turned up a few times. The chain joins TRBV20-1 to TRBJ2-5, with D perhaps TRBD2 (6 bases). The CDR3 covers 10 residues. Germline V gene lookup returns CDR1 DFQATT and CDR2 SNEGSKA (reference sequence). Trimming took 8 bases from V and 6 from J, leaving 10 bases between them. In DNA form, the CDR3 reads TGCAGTAGTCTAGCGCAGACCCAGTACTTC. Amino acid sequence: CSSLAQTQYF.

The gene calls are TRBV20-1 and TRBJ2-7; D might be TRBD1 (6 bases). V was pared by 6 bases and J by 2 bases, with 17 bases between. This CDR3 spans 14 amino acids. The V gene's germline CDR1 is DFQATT and CDR2 SNEGSKA (reference sequence). CDR3 coding DNA: TGCAGTGCAGCAGACAGGTTTCGGACCTACGAGCAGTACTTC. It yields the protein CSAADRFRTYEQYF.

To note about this clonotype: One end of the junction does not line up with germline, which may come from a read error. The J gene is TRBJ2-5, the V gene TRBV12-3 or TRBV12-4; D unclear. The length of the CDR3 is 11 residues. This chain's CDR3 is CASGLRETQYF. CDR3 nucleotide sequence: TGTGCCAGCGGTTTAAGGGAGACCCAGTACTTC.

The chain uses TRBV5-1 and TRBJ1-1, with a weak D call TRBD1 (5 bases). The CDR3 covers 13 residues. V was shortened by 1 base and J by 5 bases, with 9 bases between the two germline ends. Germline CDR1 reads SGHRS; CDR2 reads YFSETQ. The CDR3 loop is CASSLSRGTEAFF. The CDR3, as DNA: TGCGCCAGCAGCTTGAGTCGGGGGACTGAAGCTTTCTTT.

For the CDR3, the DNA is TGTGCCAGCAGTTACTCTCTCTGGGAGGGCAATCAGCCCCAGCATTTT. Protein sequence: CASSYSLWEGNQPQHF. J is TRBJ1-5 and V is TRBV6-6; D gene ambiguous. The CDR3 consists of 16 residues. V dropped 0 bases and J dropped 2 bases, with 11 bases sitting between them. Germline V gene lookup returns CDR1 MNHNY and CDR2 SVGAGI (reference sequence).

V usage is TRBV28 and J usage is TRBJ2-7; D uncertain. V was pared by 2 bases and J by 3 bases, with 8 bases between. The CDR3 has 13 residues. The germline gives CDR1 MDHEN, CDR2 SYDVKM. The CDR3 DNA sequence: TGTGCCAGCAGTTTAGGGGTAGTCTACGAGCAGTACTTC. It specifies CASSLGVVYEQYF.

The CDR3 protein is CASSQTPEGYEQYF. CDR3 sequence (DNA): TGCGCCAGCAGCCAGACTCCGGAGGGGTACGAGCAGTACTTC. The chain recombines TRBV4-1 with TRBJ2-4; TRBD2 might be the D (6 bases). The J call may be in error: the DNA end matches TRBJ2-7 better. The CDR3 is 14 amino acids. The germline V gene encodes CDR1 MGHRA and CDR2 YSYEKL.

This clonotype was picked up a small number of times. V usage is TRBV20-1 and J usage is TRBJ2-3; 9 nucleotides match TRBD1. CDR3 length: 15 amino acids. Germline CDR1 and CDR2: DFQATT and SNEGSKA (reference sequence). The CDR3 DNA reads as TGCAGATTACAAGCGGGACAGGGTACAGCAGATACGCAGTATTTT. Its translation: CRLQAGQGTADTQYF.

V usage is TRBV6-1 and J usage is TRBJ2-7, with D perhaps TRBD2 (5 bases). The CDR3 runs to 15 residues. Germline CDR1 reads MNHNS; CDR2 reads SASEGT. Trimming cost V 1 base and J 7 bases, with 17 bases left between them. The CDR3 protein is CASSEEAASYNEQYF. CDR3 DNA sequence: TGTGCCAGCAGTGAAGAAGCGGCCTCCTACAATGAGCAGTACTTC.

The V and J genes are TRBV12-3 or TRBV12-4 and TRBJ1-2; 7 bases are shared with TRBD1. The J segment lost 4 bases and the V segment lost 6 bases, leaving 8 bases of the junction unmatched. There are 14 residues in the CDR3. The CDR3 coding sequence is TGTGCCAGCAGGGAACAGGGGCAGGCCTATGGCTACACCTTC. Protein sequence: CASREQGQAYGYTF.

The chain links TRBV5-1 to TRBJ2-7; D may correspond to TRBD1 or TRBD2 (6 bases each). Germline CDR1 reads SGHRS; CDR2 reads YFSETQ. The length of the CDR3 is 17 residues. Deletions cut 0 bases from V and 1 base from J, with 17 bases between. The CDR3 DNA is TGCGCCAGCAGCTTGGGGTCCAGGGGACTTCATTCCTACGAGCAGTACTTC. This sequence encodes CASSLGSRGLHSYEQYF.

The chain carries TRBV5-1 and TRBJ1-1, with 8 bases matching TRBD1. V gave up 4 bases and J gave up 6 bases; unmatched junction bases: 11. CDR3 length: 15 residues. From germline, CDR1 is SGHRS and CDR2 YFSETQ. The CDR3 is CASSVYTDRVSEAFF. CDR3 nucleotides: TGCGCCAGCAGCGTCTACACGGACAGGGTTTCTGAAGCTTTCTTT.

V and J are TRBV6-1 and TRBJ2-3, with a tentative D call TRBD2 (5 bases). The CDR3 runs 15 residues. Trimming stripped 1 base from V and 2 bases from J, with 10 bases between. Per the germline V gene, CDR1 is MNHNS and CDR2 is SASEGT. CDR3 sequence (DNA): TGTGCCAGCAGTGAAGGAGGGCCAACCACAGATACGCAGTATTTT. Its protein product is CASSEGGPTTDTQYF.

In its sample, this clonotype was seen a few times. The chain's CDR3 is CAISDISQGAFVRTEAFF. As DNA, the CDR3 is TGTGCCATCAGTGATATATCGCAGGGGGCGTTTGTGCGGACTGAAGCTTTCTTT. This rearrangement joins TRBV10-3 to TRBJ1-1, with TRBD1 identical over 8 bases. Germline V gene sequence: CDR1 ENHRY, CDR2 SYGVKD. The CDR3 totals 18 residues. V gave up 3 bases and J gave up 5 bases; unmatched junction bases: 17.

There are a few counts of this clonotype. The chain couples TRBV29-1 to TRBJ2-5; D may be TRBD2 (7 bases). The last part of the DNA fits TRBJ2-7 better; the J call may be wrong. The germline V gene encodes CDR1 SQVTM and CDR2 ANQGSEA. CDR3 length: 12 residues. The DNA for the CDR3 is TGCAGCGTTCGGCAGGGGAGGGTCGAGCAGTACTTC. Translation gives CSVRQGRVEQYF.

The V gene is TRBV15, the J gene TRBJ1-1, with D uncertain. Per the germline V gene, CDR1 is LNHNV and CDR2 is YYDKDF (reference sequence). The CDR3 runs 15 residues. The V and J ends lost 0 bases and 2 bases respectively, with 10 bases between them. CDR3 sequence: CATSRDKLHNTEAFF. Here the CDR3 DNA reads TGTGCCACCAGCAGAGACAAGCTTCACAACACTGAAGCTTTCTTT. Full variable domain (outside the CDR3, taken from reference TRBV15 and TRBJ1-1): DAMVIQNPRYQVTQFGKPVTLSCSQTLNHNVMYWYQQKSSQAPKLLFHYYDKDFNNEADTPDNFQSRRPNTSFCFLDIRSPGLGDTAMYLCATSRDKLHNTEAFFGQGTRLTVV.

A few counts support this clonotype. The genes are TRBV7-8 and TRBJ2-7; a possible D gene is TRBD2 (5 bases). Trimming stripped 4 bases from V and 2 bases from J, with 12 bases between. This CDR3 contains 14 residues. CDR1 and CDR2 (germline): SGHVS, FQNEAQ. CDR3 residues: CASSSWALAYEQYF. The CDR3 nucleotides are TGTGCCAGCAGCTCCTGGGCACTAGCCTACGAGCAGTACTTC.

This sequence joins TRBV6-5 and TRBJ1-2; weak D call: TRBD1 (5 bases). Germline CDR1 is MNHEY and CDR2 is SVGAGI. V was pared by 5 bases and J by 7 bases, with 14 bases between. The CDR3 is 13 amino acids. CDR3 DNA sequence: TGTGCCAGCAGTAAACTCAGGGTCCCTGGCTACACCTTC. It specifies CASSKLRVPGYTF.

The table lists this clonotype with a count of one. A much larger clone differs from this one at a single base, so this may be a read error. The rearrangement joins TRBV2 to TRBJ2-5; D gene uncertain. CDR3 length: 13 amino acids. CDR1 SNHLY and CDR2 FYNNEI come from the germline V gene. V dropped 6 bases and J dropped 11 bases, with 19 bases sitting between them. For the CDR3, the DNA is TGTGCCAGCAGCGGTACGCGGTACAATGAGCAGTACTTC. It encodes CASSGTRYNEQYF.

V is TRBV5-6 and J is TRBJ2-3; maybe TRBD1 (6 bases). This CDR3 is 14 amino acids long. Trimming shortened V by 0 bases and J by 4 bases, and 9 bases separated the two germline ends. The V gene's germline CDR1 is SGHDT and CDR2 YYEEEE. CDR3 sequence (DNA): TGTGCCAGCAGCTTGGCCGGGACACCAGATACGCAGTATTTT. It specifies CASSLAGTPDTQYF.

V and J are TRBV10-3 and TRBJ2-7, with D hard to call. V was trimmed by 2 bases and J by 5 bases, leaving 10 bases between them. From germline, CDR1 is ENHRY and CDR2 SYGVKD. This CDR3 is built from 13 residues. The CDR3: CAISERAQNEQYF. The CDR3 DNA sequence: TGTGCCATCAGTGAGCGGGCGCAGAACGAGCAGTACTTC.

This chain links TRBV12-3 or TRBV12-4 with TRBJ2-5; D is undetermined. The V gene lost 3 bases and the J gene lost 3 bases, with 8 bases spanning the gap. This CDR3 is built from 13 residues. The CDR3 is CASSFTAKETQYF. The CDR3 coding sequence is TGTGCCAGCAGTTTCACAGCGAAAGAGACCCAGTACTTC.

The chain recombines TRBV4-1 with TRBJ2-5; D unclear. CDR1 is MGHRA and CDR2 is YSYEKL in the germline V gene. The CDR3 totals 14 residues. V gave up 7 bases and J gave up 1 base, with 13 bases separating them. CDR3 DNA sequence: TGCGCCAGCACCGCCGGCATAGGCCAAGAGACCCAGTACTTC. Its translation is CASTAGIGQETQYF.